This TCR beta chain derives from a study of OX40 agonist ivuxolimab in advanced cancers. Sequencing used immunoSEQ multiplex PCR; TCRdb keeps in-frame clones, though not all of them. The table has roughly 60,000 clones, around 86% seen once. This clone turned up a few times. The CDR3 totals 16 residues. Germline CDR1 reads SGHTA; CDR2 reads FQGNSA. V was pared by 5 bases and J by 5 bases, with 19 bases between. The TCR sequence derives from an adult with an advanced solid tumor such as melanoma, head and neck, liver or kidney cancer. This material consisted of CD4+ or CD8+ T cells sorted from blood, taken in a trial of the OX40 agonist ivuxolimab. The V gene is TRBV7-2, the J gene TRBJ2-1, with a tentative D call TRBD2 (5 bases). The CDR3 loop reads CASSRATRFINNEQFF. CDR3 bases: TGTGCCAGCAGCCGAGCAACTAGATTTATAAACAATGAGCAGTTCTTC. The full variable domain, completed using reference TRBV7-2 and TRBJ2-1, is GAGVSQSPSNKVTEKGKDVELRCDPISGHTALYWYRQSLGQGLEFLIYFQGNSAPDKSGLPSDRFSAERTGGSVSTLTIQRTQQEDSAVYLCASSRATRFINNEQFFGPGTRLTVL.